Below are 27 T cell receptor beta chains sequenced from a single sample in a study of beta chain features in type 1 diabetes. Expressed TCRB transcripts were sequenced because the isolated RNA had all been reverse transcribed beforehand. TCRdb's table, derived via immunoSEQ multiplex PCR, lists solely in-frame clones and lacks some. The sample shows 200,000 to 300,000 clones, 27% of them seen only once. Sequenced sample: central memory CD4+ T cells from blood. The receptor source for this set is a man under 40 in good health.

The chain joins TRBV29-1 to TRBJ2-3, with 10 bases identical to TRBD2. The CDR3 consists of 15 residues. V lost 3 bases to trimming and J lost 1 base; unmatched junction nucleotides: 4. Germline V gene sequence: CDR1 SQVTM, CDR2 ANQGSEA. The CDR3 here is CSVDPTSGGTDTQYF. Written as DNA, the CDR3 is TGCAGCGTTGACCCCACTAGCGGGGGCACAGATACGCAGTATTTT.

The gene calls are TRBV5-1 and TRBJ2-3, with D perhaps TRBD1 (6 bases). Germline assignment: CDR1 SGHRS and CDR2 YFSETQ. The length of the CDR3 is 15 residues. V lost 0 bases to trimming and J lost 2 bases, with 10 bases between them. The CDR3 DNA reads as TGCGCCAGCAGCTTGGACGGACAGCCCACAGATACGCAGTATTTT. Protein: CASSLDGQPTDTQYF.

The rearrangement uses TRBV6-5 and TRBJ1-6, with D perhaps TRBD1 (5 bases). Deletions cut 5 bases from V and 10 bases from J, with 18 bases between. The CDR3 totals 15 residues. Per the germline V gene, CDR1 is MNHEY and CDR2 is SVGAGI. As DNA, the CDR3 is TGTGCCAGCAGTGCCCCGGGACGGCTGGCCTCACCCCTCCACTTT. Its translation: CASSAPGRLASPLHF.

This clone came up a few times. The V call is TRBV29-1, the J call TRBJ2-7, with 11 bases aligning to TRBD1. The V gene's germline CDR1 is SQVTM and CDR2 ANQGSEA. V was pared by 6 bases and J by 1 base, with 5 bases of the junction left unmatched. This CDR3 comprises 14 residues. CDR3 protein: CSVGDRGISYEQYF. The CDR3 DNA reads as TGCAGCGTCGGGGACAGGGGGATTTCCTACGAGCAGTACTTC.

The chain employs TRBV7-2 and TRBJ2-1, with D tentatively TRBD1 or TRBD2 (5 bases each). Deletions cut 6 bases from V and 8 bases from J, with 14 bases between. The germline V gene has CDR1 SGHTA and CDR2 FQGNSA. The CDR3 has 13 residues. CDR3 nucleotides: TGTGCCAGCAGTTCCGGGACGATACATGAGCAGTTCTTC. Translation: CASSSGTIHEQFF.

The CDR3 nucleotides read TGCGCCAGCAGCGACATTAATCGGGCCCCCGGGACCCAGTACTTC. Residues: CASSDINRAPGTQYF. The chain combines TRBV4-3 with TRBJ2-5, with D hard to call. There are 15 residues in the CDR3. V was trimmed by 5 bases and J by 7 bases, leaving 20 bases between them. CDR1 LGHNA and CDR2 YSLEER come from the germline V gene.

This clone was counted a few times. Other DNA variants within this sample encode the same CDR3. The chain combines TRBV11-2 with TRBJ2-2, with D tentatively TRBD1 (7 bases). V was pared by 2 bases and J by 3 bases, with 10 bases between. Germline-derived CDR1 and CDR2 are SGHAT and FQNNGV. This CDR3 comprises 15 residues. The chain's CDR3 is CASSLQGGDTGELFF. CDR3 sequence (DNA): TGTGCCAGCAGCTTACAGGGGGGCGACACCGGGGAGCTGTTTTTT.

A few counts support this clone. Additional DNA sequences in this sample encode the identical CDR3. The chain carries TRBV18 and TRBJ2-1; D is uncertain. The CDR3 sequence is 13 residues long. V was cut by 3 bases and J by 4 bases, with 7 bases left in between. Germline CDR1 and CDR2: KGHSH and LQKENI. CDR3 sequence (DNA): TGTGCCAGCTCACCCTCCCGATACAATGAGCAGTTCTTC. Translating it yields CASSPSRYNEQFF.

Worth noting for this clone: The junction differs from germline at one of its ends, possibly a read error. The V and J genes are TRBV5-4 and TRBJ2-2; D is perhaps TRBD2 (6 bases). The CDR3 has 14 amino acids. Germline CDR1 SGHNT, CDR2 YYREEE (reference sequence). The CDR3 loop reads CARSRRENTGELFF. The DNA of the CDR3 is TGTGCCCGCAGCCGGAGGGAGAACACCGGGGAGCTGTTTTTT.

This sequence joins TRBV30 and TRBJ2-7, with 9 bases matching TRBD1. The germline CDR1 and CDR2 sequences are GTSNPN and SVGIG (reference sequence). Germline trimming cut 1 base from V and 6 bases from J; bases unmatched to any gene: 7. This CDR3 is built from 14 residues. In nucleotides, the CDR3 is TGTGCCTGGAGTGAGACAGGGGGTTTCGGCGAGCAGTACTTC. It is translated as CAWSETGGFGEQYF.

This clone came up a few times. The chain links TRBV7-2 to TRBJ2-1, with 9 bases fitting TRBD2. V dropped 4 bases and J dropped 0; count of bases not matched to a gene: 10. The CDR3 extends over 18 amino acids. Germline values: CDR1 SGHTA, CDR2 FQGNSA. The CDR3 nucleotides read TGTGCCAGCAGCTCAAGGGGTAGCGGGGGTCACTCCTACAATGAGCAGTTCTTC. Residues: CASSSRGSGGHSYNEQFF.

In the case of this clone: A much larger clone is a single base away; this may be a read error. Additional DNA sequences in this sample encode the identical CDR3. The chain links TRBV12-5 to TRBJ2-1; 8 nucleotides align to TRBD1. There are 15 residues in the CDR3. The J segment lost 0 bases and the V segment lost 6 bases, leaving 4 bases of the junction unmatched. The V gene's germline CDR1 is LGHNT and CDR2 FRNRAP. This CDR3 is CASGLDRGSYNEQFF. CDR3 sequence (DNA): TGTGCTAGTGGGTTAGACAGGGGCTCCTACAATGAGCAGTTCTTC.

The J gene is TRBJ2-3, the V gene TRBV10-3; possible D gene TRBD2, 6 bases. The V end was cut by 10 bases, the J end by 0 bases, with 14 bases between. Germline-derived CDR1 and CDR2 are ENHRY and SYGVKD. This CDR3 comprises 14 residues. Here the CDR3 reads CATRGGTSTDTQYF. CDR3 sequence (DNA): TGTGCCACCCGTGGGGGGACTAGCACAGATACGCAGTATTTT.

This clone has a handful of counts. The chain uses TRBV5-1 and TRBJ2-2; no reliable D call. The CDR3 is 15 amino acids. V shed 3 bases and J shed 4 bases, with 13 bases lying between them. CDR1 is SGHRS, CDR2 YFSETQ, per germline. CDR3 coding DNA: TGCGCCAGCAGCTCATCGGTCCGAACCACCGGGGAGCTGTTTTTT. This codes for CASSSSVRTTGELFF.

This clone turned up a few times. The V call is TRBV7-9, the J call TRBJ2-2; TRBD1 matches at 9 bases. The V gene end was trimmed by 5 bases and the J gene end by 6 bases; junction bases not matched to a gene: 7. The CDR3 is made up of 15 amino acids. The germline gives CDR1 SEHNR, CDR2 FQNEAQ (reference sequence). The CDR3 spells CASSAGTGFPGELFF. For the CDR3, the DNA is TGTGCCAGCAGCGCCGGGACAGGGTTTCCCGGGGAGCTGTTTTTT. The variable domain in full, completed from reference TRBV7-9 and TRBJ2-2, reads DTGVSQNPRHKITKRGQNVTFRCDPISEHNRLYWYRQTLGQGPEFLTYFQNEAQLEKSRLLSDRFSAERPKGSFSTLEIQRTEQGDSAMYLCASSAGTGFPGELFFGEGSRLTVL.

This clone was picked up many times. CDR3 bases: TGTGCCAGCAGCTTAGCGGCGGGACAGGGTGGCCACGAGCAGTACTTC. It yields the protein CASSLAAGQGGHEQYF. The chain combines TRBV7-2 with TRBJ2-7; TRBD1 aligns across 9 bases. Germline trimming cut 0 bases from V and 5 bases from J; bases unmatched to any gene: 8. The CDR3 covers 16 residues. Germline CDR1 and CDR2: SGHTA and FQGNSA.

This rearrangement joins TRBV9 to TRBJ1-4; D call uncertain. The CDR3 loop spans 16 amino acids. Trimming took 5 bases from V and 7 from J, leaving 21 bases between them. Germline loops: CDR1 SGDLS, CDR2 YYNGEE. CDR3 amino acids: CASRAGNSGEGEKLFF. The CDR3 DNA sequence: TGTGCCAGCAGAGCCGGGAACAGCGGGGAGGGTGAAAAACTGTTTTTT.

The chain joins TRBV5-6 to TRBJ2-1; 7 bases align to TRBD2. The ends lost 1 base at V and 8 bases at J; junction bases unmatched: 18. The CDR3 totals 18 residues. Germline-derived CDR1 and CDR2 are SGHDT and YYEEEE. The CDR3 region is CASSLSRASGLVKDEQFF. The CDR3 coding sequence is TGTGCCAGCAGCTTGTCGCGGGCTAGCGGTTTGGTAAAAGATGAGCAGTTCTTC. Filled out from reference TRBV5-6 and TRBJ2-1, the complete variable domain reads DAGVTQSPTHLIKTRGQQVTLRCSPKSGHDTVSWYQQALGQGPQFIFQYYEEEERQRGNFPDRFSGHQFPNYSSELNVNALLLGDSALYLCASSLSRASGLVKDEQFFGPGTRLTVL.

This clone was seen a few times. The genes are TRBV19 and TRBJ2-1; 7 positions agree with TRBD1. The V and J ends lost 4 bases and 7 bases, in that order; junction bases with no gene match: 19. This CDR3 contains 18 residues. Looked up from germline, CDR1 is LNHDA and CDR2 is SQIVND (reference sequence). DNA for the CDR3: TGTGCCAGTAGTAATCCCCTAGGGGGCATAGCGCTACGGAATGAGCAGTTCTTC. Its translation: CASSNPLGGIALRNEQFF.

This chain links TRBV4-2 with TRBJ2-7; D unresolved. Germline loops: CDR1 LGHNA, CDR2 YNFKEQ. With 4 bases removed from V and 4 bases from J, the gap between germline ends came to 14 bases. CDR3 length equals 14 residues. CDR3 DNA: TGTGCCAGCAGCCTAGATATGGTGGCGTACGAGCAGTACTTC. It is translated as CASSLDMVAYEQYF.

This rearrangement joins TRBV18 to TRBJ2-1; D ambiguous. V shed 0 bases and J shed 9 bases, with 12 bases lying between them. The CDR3 consists of 14 residues. Germline assignment: CDR1 KGHSH and CDR2 LQKENI. This chain's CDR3 is CASSPPWVSVEQFF. The CDR3 DNA is TGTGCCAGCTCACCACCTTGGGTGAGCGTTGAGCAGTTCTTC.

This clone has a handful of counts. V gene TRBV29-1 combines with J gene TRBJ2-3; possibly TRBD1 for D (6 bases). Germline V lookup: CDR1 SQVTM, CDR2 ANQGSEA. The length of the CDR3 is 12 residues. Trimming pared 5 bases from V and 5 bases from J, leaving 11 bases between. The CDR3 here is CSVTLTGDTQYF. The CDR3, as DNA: TGCAGCGTTACCCTGACAGGAGATACGCAGTATTTT.

The V call is TRBV6-1, the J call TRBJ2-2; D may be TRBD2 (6 bases). V shed 5 bases and J shed 4 bases, with 14 bases lying between them. Germline V gene sequence: CDR1 MNHNS, CDR2 SASEGT. The CDR3 loop spans 15 amino acids. The CDR3 bases are TGTGCCAGCAGTTGGGCGGGGCAAGGCACCGGGGAGCTGTTTTTT. Translated: CASSWAGQGTGELFF.

This clone was detected only a few times. This chain uses TRBV25-1 with TRBJ2-5, with D tentatively TRBD2 (5 bases). Germline V CDR1 and CDR2: MGHDK, SYGVNS. Trimming stripped 5 bases from V and 0 bases from J, with 10 bases between. This CDR3 is 14 amino acids long. The chain's CDR3 is CASSSAVYQETQYF. The CDR3 DNA is TGTGCCAGCAGTTCAGCGGTGTACCAAGAGACCCAGTACTTC. Based on the CDR3 plus reference TRBV25-1 and TRBJ2-5, the full variable domain is EADIYQTPRYLVIGTGKKITLECSQTMGHDKMYWYQQDPGMELHLIHYSYGVNSTEKGDLSSESTVSRIRTEHFPLTLESARPSHTSQYLCASSSAVYQETQYFGPGTRLLVL.

J is TRBJ1-1 and V is TRBV2; D uncertain. In germline, CDR1 is SNHLY, CDR2 FYNNEI. V lost 6 bases and J 8 bases, leaving 7 bases between the germline ends. The CDR3 totals 10 residues. The CDR3 DNA follows: TGTGCCAGCAGCGTGACAGAAGCTTTCTTT. It encodes CASSVTEAFF.

This clone has more than one count but fewer than ten. CDR3 sequence: CASSYRSGSSYEQYF. The CDR3 DNA reads as TGTGCCAGCAGTTACAGGAGCGGGAGCTCCTACGAGCAGTACTTC. The chain links TRBV6-6 to TRBJ2-7, with 8 bases lining up with TRBD2. The CDR3 totals 15 residues. V lost 2 bases and J lost 0; bases outside the gene matches: 3. Germline lookup yields CDR1 MNHNY and CDR2 SVGAGI (reference sequence).

This clone came up a few times. The chain carries TRBV30 and TRBJ2-1, with 11 bases aligning to TRBD2. Germline V gene lookup returns CDR1 GTSNPN and CDR2 SVGIG (reference sequence). V was pared by 0 bases and J by 8 bases, with 3 bases of the junction left unmatched. This CDR3 is built from 14 residues. CDR3 sequence: CAWSVGTSGDEQFF. The CDR3 nucleotides are TGTGCCTGGAGTGTTGGGACTAGCGGAGATGAGCAGTTCTTC.